This entry is about one TCR beta chain. Per germline, CDR1 SEHNR and CDR2 FQNEAQ (reference sequence). V lost 3 bases, J lost 1 base, and 6 bases lay in between. This CDR3 comprises 13 residues. As to treatment: 15 to 20 received Ad26.COV2.S at low or high dose, single or two shots; 5 received placebo; per-sample allocation not given. The samples were gathered on day 63 after the first injection of vaccine or placebo. Wuhan-strain SARS-CoV-2 spike was expressed by the Ad26 vector that made up the vaccine. Clones were read by immunoSEQ multiplex PCR, and TCRdb kept only the in-frame ones, dropping some. The sample consists of approximately 350,000 clones, roughly four fifths of them appearing once. The data stem from a study of Ad26.COV2.S vaccination and SARS-CoV-2 variants. For the study at large: Donor was one of the participants in the Ad26.COV2.S arm of the COV1001 trial.

This rearrangement joins TRBV7-9 to TRBJ1-1; D gene unclear. Here the sequenced sample was peripheral blood, taken in a trial of Ad26.COV2.S vaccine versus placebo. This receptor was identified in a person aged 18 to 59 who received the Ad26.COV2.S COVID-19 vaccine or a placebo. CDR3 DNA: TGTGCCAGCAGCTTTAATCCGAACACTGAAGCTTTCTTT. It yields the protein CASSFNPNTEAFF.